The present entry profiles one T cell receptor (beta chain) with its context. The antigen remains undetermined. From its re-call of the 5' RACE reads, TCRdb lists each CDR3 protein once, without DNA. The repertoire table contains 150,000 to 160,000 distinct CDR3 sequences. The entry originates in a study of T cells expressing NK-cell markers. Turning to the study itself: Sorted CD3+CD56-NKG2C+, CD3+CD56+NKG2C- and CD3+CD56+NKG2C+ T cells were the source of the TCR beta repertoires. Eight donors were sequenced, seven testing HCMV-seropositive and one testing seronegative. Findings of the study overall: Similarly, these clonotypes led the CD3+CD56-NKG2C+ fraction as well in four donors.

CDR1 is SGHVS, CDR2 FQNEAQ, per germline. This CDR3 region has 15 residues. The sequence derives from a woman aged 50 to 60 in good health. This chain connects TRBV7-8 to TRBJ2-3. Specimen: blood T cells: a sorted CD56 or NKG2C T cell subset, CD4+ or CD8+ T cells, or bulk PBMC T cells (not recorded which). Here the CDR3 reads CASSLEHTRTDTQYF.